Following are 19 T cell receptor beta chains from one sample sequenced in a study of blood T cell repertoires in COVID-19. The method was immunoSEQ multiplex PCR; TCRdb's version includes in-frame clones alone and lacks a portion of them. The sample holds under 150,000 clones, about 85% seen once. The specimen was peripheral blood. These receptors came from a human donor in a cohort sampled during active COVID-19.

The V call is TRBV2, the J call TRBJ1-5; 7 bases are shared with TRBD1. This CDR3 region has 13 residues. Germline values: CDR1 SNHLY, CDR2 FYNNEI. Germline trimming cut 7 bases from V and 4 bases from J; bases unmatched to any gene: 4. CDR3 protein: CASTGQHNQPQHF. The CDR3 region has the DNA TGTGCCAGCACGGGACAGCATAATCAGCCCCAGCATTTT.

The chain links TRBV19 to TRBJ2-1, with 9 bases that match TRBD1. Trimming removed 5 bases from V and 10 bases from J; junction bases left unmatched: 15. The CDR3 has 16 amino acids. Germline V gene sequence: CDR1 LNHDA, CDR2 SQIVND (reference sequence). As DNA, the CDR3 is TGTGCCAGTAGTCCAGATGACAGGGGGGGCCCTTTAGAGCAGTTCTTC. Its protein product is CASSPDDRGGPLEQFF.

Comments on this clone: Other DNA sequences in the sample encode the same CDR3. This chain joins TRBV29-1 and TRBJ1-4; 7 bases line up with TRBD1. The CDR3 has 13 residues. V shed 7 bases and J 0 bases; nucleotides not matched to a gene: 2. Germline V lookup: CDR1 SQVTM, CDR2 ANQGSEA. CDR3 sequence (DNA): TGCAGCGGGGGGACAGCAACTAATGAAAAACTGTTTTTT. Amino acid sequence: CSGGTATNEKLFF.

The genes are TRBV10-3 and TRBJ1-5; tentatively, D is TRBD1 (5 bases). Trimming left V 4 bases short and J 2 bases short, with 12 bases between. The CDR3 spans 15 residues. The germline V gene encodes CDR1 ENHRY and CDR2 SYGVKD. The CDR3: CAISALGGGNQPQHF. CDR3 bases: TGTGCCATCAGTGCCCTGGGGGGTGGCAATCAGCCCCAGCATTTT.

The chain uses TRBV6-5 and TRBJ2-1, with TRBD1 as a possible D gene (5 bases). V was trimmed by 5 bases and J by 4 bases, leaving 6 bases between them. Germline assignment: CDR1 MNHEY and CDR2 SVGAGI. The CDR3 is 12 residues long. The CDR3 coding sequence is TGTGCCAGCAGTCAGGGATACAATGAGCAGTTCTTC. Translated: CASSQGYNEQFF.

The CDR3 DNA sequence: TGTGCCAGCAGTTACCCCGGACAGGGGTTTTACGAGCAGTACTTC. It codes for CASSYPGQGFYEQYF. The chain links TRBV6-2 or TRBV6-3 to TRBJ2-7; 9 bases align to TRBD1. V shed 2 bases and J 4 bases; nucleotides not matched to a gene: 6. Germline lookup yields CDR1 MNHEY and CDR2 SVGEGT. The CDR3 has 15 residues.

This clone was observed once. This chain joins TRBV6-5 and TRBJ1-1, with a possible D match to TRBD1 (5 bases). Germline V CDR1 and CDR2: MNHEY, SVGAGI. CDR3 length: 14 amino acids. V was clipped by 6 bases and J by 0 bases, with 11 bases between them. CDR3: CASSRRQLNTEAFF. The DNA for the CDR3 is TGTGCCAGCAGCCGTCGACAGCTGAACACTGAAGCTTTCTTT.

The chain combines TRBV7-9 with TRBJ2-1; TRBD2 matches at 13 bases. The V segment lost 5 bases and the J segment 8 bases; nucleotides outside the gene matches: 12. CDR3 length equals 17 residues. Germline values: CDR1 SEHNR, CDR2 FQNEAQ (reference sequence). The CDR3 loop is CASSLTSGGALADEQFF. The CDR3 DNA sequence: TGTGCCAGCAGCCTCACTAGCGGGGGGGCGCTGGCTGATGAGCAGTTCTTC.

This clone appeared once. The rearrangement uses TRBV6-6 and TRBJ1-3, with 8 bases lining up with TRBD1. The germline V gene encodes CDR1 MNHNY and CDR2 SVGAGI (reference sequence). CDR3 size: 14 residues. V dropped 5 bases and J dropped 0; count of bases not matched to a gene: 0. The CDR3 protein is CASSTGGSGNTIYF. CDR3 sequence (DNA): TGTGCCAGCAGTACAGGGGGCTCTGGAAACACCATATATTTT.

The V gene is TRBV2, the J gene TRBJ1-2; D possibly corresponds to TRBD1 (6 bases). With 8 bases removed from V and 2 bases from J, the gap between germline ends came to 12 bases. The germline CDR1 and CDR2 sequences are SNHLY and FYNNEI. This CDR3 region has 13 residues. CDR3: CASREGVNYGYTF. In DNA form, the CDR3 reads TGTGCCAGCCGGGAGGGGGTGAACTATGGCTACACCTTC.

This clone has a single count. The chain joins TRBV4-3 to TRBJ1-1, with 11 nucleotides matching TRBD1. The germline V gene encodes CDR1 LGHNA and CDR2 YSLEER. CDR3 length: 13 residues. V shed 6 bases and J 5 bases; nucleotides not matched to a gene: 2. The CDR3 nucleotides are TGCGCCAGCAGGGACAGGGGGCGAACTGAAGCTTTCTTT. Protein product: CASRDRGRTEAFF.

V gene TRBV12-3 or TRBV12-4 combines with J gene TRBJ1-2; D gene ambiguous. This CDR3 has 13 amino acids. With 2 bases removed from V and 1 base from J, the gap between germline ends came to 5 bases. The CDR3: CASSLRLNYGYTF. CDR3 nucleotides: TGTGCCAGCAGTTTACGTCTTAACTATGGCTACACCTTC.

This rearrangement joins TRBV10-3 to TRBJ2-3; TRBD1 might be the D (5 bases). CDR3 length equals 13 residues. Germline V gene sequence: CDR1 ENHRY, CDR2 SYGVKD. V gave up 8 bases and J gave up 0 bases, with 9 bases separating them. As DNA, the CDR3 is TGTGCCATCTGCACAGGAAGCACAGATACGCAGTATTTT. This gives the protein CAICTGSTDTQYF.

This rearrangement joins TRBV6-5 to TRBJ2-1, with 8 nucleotides matching TRBD2. The V and J ends lost 6 bases and 2 bases, in that order; junction bases with no gene match: 3. There are 14 residues in the CDR3. Germline V lookup: CDR1 MNHEY, CDR2 SVGAGI. The CDR3 DNA reads TGTGCCAGCAGACGACTAGCGACCTACAATGAGCAGTTCTTC. Its translation: CASRRLATYNEQFF.

This sequence joins TRBV5-1 and TRBJ1-4; possibly TRBD1 for D (5 bases). The CDR3 is made up of 16 amino acids. Trimming left V 0 bases short and J 0 bases short, with 9 bases between. The germline V gene has CDR1 SGHRS and CDR2 YFSETQ. The CDR3 spells CASSLGQTATNEKLFF. In DNA, the CDR3 is TGCGCCAGCAGCTTGGGACAGACAGCAACTAATGAAAAACTGTTTTTT.

The V gene is TRBV19, the J gene TRBJ2-3; 7 bases fit TRBD1. The CDR3 contains 15 residues. Trimming cost V 3 bases and J 4 bases; bases outside gene matches: 7. CDR1 and CDR2 (germline): LNHDA, SQIVND (reference sequence). DNA for the CDR3: TGTGCCAGTAGTATCTCTACAGGGGTGCCAGATACGCAGTATTTT. Translating gives CASSISTGVPDTQYF.

The rearrangement links TRBV6-6 to TRBJ2-7; D might be TRBD1 (8 bases). Germline-derived CDR1 and CDR2 are MNHNY and SVGAGI (reference sequence). V dropped 4 bases and J dropped 6 bases, with 16 bases sitting between them. The CDR3 totals 14 residues. This CDR3 is CASSSTGGGLEQYF. Here the CDR3 DNA reads TGTGCCAGCAGTTCAACAGGGGGAGGGCTCGAGCAGTACTTC.

CDR3: CARGTVWPLHF. As DNA, the CDR3 is TGTGCCAGGGGGACAGTCTGGCCCCTCCACTTT. This chain connects TRBV19 to TRBJ1-6; 7 bases line up with TRBD1. Per germline, CDR1 LNHDA and CDR2 SQIVND (reference sequence). This CDR3 is 11 amino acids long. Trimming removed 9 bases from V and 13 bases from J; junction bases left unmatched: 6.

The V and J genes are TRBV7-2 and TRBJ2-3, with D perhaps matching TRBD2 (7 bases). This CDR3 is 15 amino acids long. CDR1 and CDR2 (germline): SGHTA, FQGNSA. The V end was cut by 5 bases, the J end by 2 bases, with 14 bases between. CDR3 protein: CASSLRGAATDTQYF. The CDR3 DNA follows: TGTGCCAGCAGCCTTCGGGGGGCCGCCACAGATACGCAGTATTTT.